This is a list of T cell receptor beta chains from one sample in a study of blood T cells in healthy people across ages. Each CDR3 protein is one row after TCRdb ran MiXCR on the 5' RACE reads. The table has about 1,600,000 distinct CDR3 sequences, around 42% seen once. Input material: blood. The receptors shown here come from a woman younger than 35 in good health. The CDR3 runs from the conserved cysteine through the conserved F or W.

TRBJ1-3,TRBV19,15,CASSPGTATGNTIYF
TRBJ1-2,TRBV27,13,CASRKISAYGYTF
TRBJ1-2,TRBV20-1,14,CSAQDPETNYGYTF
TRBJ2-7,TRBV5-6,12,CASSAGLQEQYF
TRBJ1-4,TRBV12-3/TRBV12-4,14,CASSLNGANEKLFF
TRBJ2-1,TRBV6-6,14,CASSSGQAGGGEFF
TRBJ2-2,TRBV2,15,CASSQTRGNTGELFF
TRBJ2-3,TRBV6-5,15,CASSSDDRSTDTQYF
TRBJ2-1,TRBV20-1,15,CSALLAGGPWNEQFF
-,TRBV28,17,CASSQALPGQGSHEQYF
TRBJ2-1,TRBV7-2,15,CASSLEGTSGSPQFF
TRBJ2-7,TRBV20-1,18,CSARDGRARTGVVNEQYF
TRBJ2-7,TRBV18,16,CASSQQPGQPVYEQYF
TRBJ2-1,TRBV9,12,CASSVGASARFF
TRBJ2-7,TRBV10-3,14,CAIIEGAGAYEQYF
TRBJ2-3,TRBV11-2,16,CASSLGGGGAVDTQYF
TRBJ2-1,TRBV12-3/TRBV12-4,12,CASTVDGPPRFF
TRBJ2-1,TRBV7-2,17,CASSFWSASLVKKEQFF
TRBJ2-5,TRBV6-6,16,CASSLGLAGIDNEQYF
TRBJ2-3,TRBV2,13,CASRPGTTDTQYF
TRBJ1-1,TRBV20-1,12,CSANKGHTEAFF
-,TRBV18,15,CASSPVASGTYEQYF
TRBJ2-1,TRBV20-1,15,CSARPLAGIYNEQFF
TRBJ2-7,TRBV4-1,15,CASSQGLAGGYEQYF
-,TRBV11-2,14,CASSTQEGAYEQYF
TRBJ1-4,TRBV20-1,18,CSAFPRTGPAILGEKLFF
TRBJ1-2,TRBV12-3/TRBV12-4,15,CASSPRRSLNYGYTF
TRBJ1-2,TRBV12-3/TRBV12-4,12,CASSQPPGGYTF
TRBJ2-2,TRBV6-5,13,CASSYGRTGELFF
TRBJ2-3,TRBV6-1,16,CASGETVGGVTDTQYF
TRBJ1-1,TRBV28,14,CASSAYPRGTEAFF
TRBJ2-6,TRBV12-3/TRBV12-4,19,CASSPQGGRLSSGANVLTF
TRBJ2-1,TRBV9,15,CASSKLGGSYNEQFF
TRBJ2-3,TRBV11-2,16,CASSLAGPTSTDTQYF
TRBJ2-1,TRBV6-2/TRBV6-3,15,CASSRETSGGNEQFF
TRBJ1-2,TRBV6-6,14,CASRSSGREDGYTF